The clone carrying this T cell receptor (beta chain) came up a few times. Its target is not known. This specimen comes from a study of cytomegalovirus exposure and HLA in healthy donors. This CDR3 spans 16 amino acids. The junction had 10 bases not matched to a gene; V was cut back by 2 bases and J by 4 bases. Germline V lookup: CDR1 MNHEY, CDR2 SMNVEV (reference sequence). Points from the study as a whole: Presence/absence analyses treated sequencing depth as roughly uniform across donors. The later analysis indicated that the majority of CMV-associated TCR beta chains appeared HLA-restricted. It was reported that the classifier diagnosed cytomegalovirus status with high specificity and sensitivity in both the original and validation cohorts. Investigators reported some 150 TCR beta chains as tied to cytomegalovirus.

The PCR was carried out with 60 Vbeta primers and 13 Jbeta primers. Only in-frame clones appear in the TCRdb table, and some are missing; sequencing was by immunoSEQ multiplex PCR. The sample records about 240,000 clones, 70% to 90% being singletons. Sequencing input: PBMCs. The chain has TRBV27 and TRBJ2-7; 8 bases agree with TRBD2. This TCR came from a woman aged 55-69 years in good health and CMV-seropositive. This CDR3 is CASSLASSGSGYEQYF. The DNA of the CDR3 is TGTGCCAGCAGTTTAGCCTCTAGCGGGTCGGGGTACGAGCAGTACTTC.